This T cell receptor beta chain was found in a study of shared clonotypes between healthy human individuals. Findings of the study overall: Having only a few donors restricted how much genetic and exposure-history diversity was captured. The study found lower generation probabilities in non-shared clonotypes than in those shared by all four donors. Naive CD4 clonotypes overlapped across a handful of donors at roughly 5.1%.

Everyone who donated was a Caucasian adult who lived in Nashville, Tennessee. Sequencing was performed with immunoSEQ multiplex PCR; in TCRdb, only in-frame clones are kept and a portion is missing. Of some 2,400,000 clones in the sample, almost 96% were seen once. CDR1 is SGHTA, CDR2 FQGNSA, per germline. V was clipped by 5 bases and J by 4 bases, with 18 bases between them. The CDR3 covers 15 residues. For this clone: Its antigen is as yet unknown.

Sequenced: naive CD4+ T cells sorted from blood. Subset here: CD45RA+ positively selected. The origin of this receptor is a man between 18 and 35 years old in good health. The chain is built from TRBV7-2 and TRBJ2-7; TRBD1 might be the D (6 bases). The CDR3 sequence: CASSRTGSDWYEQYF. The CDR3 region has the DNA TGTGCCAGCAGCCGAACAGGGTCGGATTGGTACGAGCAGTACTTC.